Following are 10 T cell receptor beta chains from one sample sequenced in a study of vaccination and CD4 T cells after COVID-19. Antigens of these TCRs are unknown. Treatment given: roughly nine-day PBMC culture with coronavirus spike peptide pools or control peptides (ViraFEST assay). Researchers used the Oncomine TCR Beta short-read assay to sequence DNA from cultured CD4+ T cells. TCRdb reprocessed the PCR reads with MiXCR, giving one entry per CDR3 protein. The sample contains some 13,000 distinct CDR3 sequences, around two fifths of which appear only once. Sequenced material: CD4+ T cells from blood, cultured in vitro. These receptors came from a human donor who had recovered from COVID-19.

The CDR3 bases are TGTGCCAGCTCACCGGGCGAAGGAAGCACTGAAGCTTTCTTT. The encoded protein is CASSPGEGSTEAFF. The chain carries TRBV18 and TRBJ1-1; the D is unclear. CDR1 KGHSH and CDR2 LQKENI come from the germline V gene. This CDR3 is built from 14 residues. The ends were cut back, 3 bases at V and 4 bases at J, with 12 bases in the middle.

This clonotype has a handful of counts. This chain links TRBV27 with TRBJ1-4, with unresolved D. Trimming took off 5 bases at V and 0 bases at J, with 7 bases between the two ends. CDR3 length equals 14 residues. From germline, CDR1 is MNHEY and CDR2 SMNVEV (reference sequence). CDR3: CASSPEATNEKLFF. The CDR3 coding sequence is TGTGCCAGCAGTCCAGAAGCAACTAATGAAAAACTGTTTTTT.

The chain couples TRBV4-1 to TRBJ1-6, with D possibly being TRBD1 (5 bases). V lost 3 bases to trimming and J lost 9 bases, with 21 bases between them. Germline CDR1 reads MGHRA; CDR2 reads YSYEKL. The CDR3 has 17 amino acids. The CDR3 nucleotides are TGCGCCAGCAGCCAGGGGATTGCCGGGACTCGACGTTCACCCCTCCACTTT. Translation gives CASSQGIAGTRRSPLHF.

The CDR3 sequence is CASSPLTTGGQETQYF. The CDR3, as DNA: TGTGCCAGCAGTCCCCTTACGACGGGGGGACAAGAGACCCAGTACTTC. This sequence joins TRBV27 and TRBJ2-5, with TRBD2 identical over 7 bases. Trimming at V came to 5 bases and at J to 2 bases, leaving 11 bases not matched to a gene. Germline V gene data show CDR1 as MNHEY and CDR2 as SMNVEV (reference sequence). The CDR3 consists of 16 residues.

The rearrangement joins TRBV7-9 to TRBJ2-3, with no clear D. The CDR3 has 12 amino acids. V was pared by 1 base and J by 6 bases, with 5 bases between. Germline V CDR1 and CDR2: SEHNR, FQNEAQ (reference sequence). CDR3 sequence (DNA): TGTGCCAGCAGCTTAGTTATGGATACGCAGTATTTT. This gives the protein CASSLVMDTQYF. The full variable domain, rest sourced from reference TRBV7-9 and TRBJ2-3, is DTGVSQNPRHKITKRGQNVTFRCDPISEHNRLYWYRQTLGQGPEFLTYFQNEAQLEKSRLLSDRFSAERPKGSFSTLEIQRTEQGDSAMYLCASSLVMDTQYFGPGTRLTVL.

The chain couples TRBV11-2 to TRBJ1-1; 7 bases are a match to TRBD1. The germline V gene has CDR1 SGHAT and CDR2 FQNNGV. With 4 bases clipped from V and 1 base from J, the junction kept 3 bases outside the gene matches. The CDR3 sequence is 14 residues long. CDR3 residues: CASSSQGGNTEAFF. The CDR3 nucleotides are TGTGCCAGCAGCTCCCAGGGGGGGAACACTGAAGCTTTCTTT.

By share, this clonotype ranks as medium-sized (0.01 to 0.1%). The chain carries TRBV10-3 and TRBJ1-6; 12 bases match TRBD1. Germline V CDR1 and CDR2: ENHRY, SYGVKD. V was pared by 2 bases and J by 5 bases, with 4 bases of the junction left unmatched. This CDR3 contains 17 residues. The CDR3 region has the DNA TGTGCCATCAGTGAGAAGGGACAGGGGGCGAATAATTCACCCCTCCACTTT. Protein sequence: CAISEKGQGANNSPLHF.

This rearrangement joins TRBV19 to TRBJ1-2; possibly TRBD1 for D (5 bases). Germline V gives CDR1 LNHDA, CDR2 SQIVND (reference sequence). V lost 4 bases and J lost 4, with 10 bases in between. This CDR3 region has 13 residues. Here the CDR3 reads CASSTQGLYGYTF. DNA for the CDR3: TGTGCCAGTAGTACTCAGGGTCTCTATGGCTACACCTTC.

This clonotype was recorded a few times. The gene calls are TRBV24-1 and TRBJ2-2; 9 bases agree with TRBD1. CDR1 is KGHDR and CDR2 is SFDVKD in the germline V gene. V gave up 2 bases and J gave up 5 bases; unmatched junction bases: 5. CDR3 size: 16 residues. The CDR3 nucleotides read TGTGCCACCAGTGATTCACAGGGGGCTAGGACCGGGGAGCTGTTTTTT. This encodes CATSDSQGARTGELFF.

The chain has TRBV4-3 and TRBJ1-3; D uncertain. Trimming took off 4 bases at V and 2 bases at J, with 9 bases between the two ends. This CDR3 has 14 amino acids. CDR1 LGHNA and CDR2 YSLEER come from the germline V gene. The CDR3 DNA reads TGCGCCAGCAGCCTCGGGGAACCTGGAAACACCATATATTTT. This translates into CASSLGEPGNTIYF.